The 2 T cell receptor beta chains listed next were all sequenced from one sample in a study of early T cells in non-severe SARS-CoV-2 infection. Each CDR3 protein is one row after TCRdb ran MiXCR on the 5' RACE reads. The sample holds some 62,000 distinct CDR3 sequences, 8% to 10% seen once. Sample: whole blood. The receptors here all came from an adult who was a healthcare worker with PCR-confirmed SARS-CoV-2 infection or an uninfected control (not recorded which).

This clonotype has a handful of counts. This chain links TRBV6-1 with TRBJ1-3; D call uncertain. V was clipped by 10 bases and J by 0 bases, with 16 bases between them. Germline values: CDR1 MNHNS, CDR2 SASEGT. CDR3 length equals 15 residues. The CDR3 spells CATHLGGSSGNTIYF. CDR3 sequence (DNA): TGTGCCACCCATTTAGGCGGGAGCTCTGGAAACACCATATATTTT.

This clonotype was seen more than once but under ten times. V is TRBV27 and J is TRBJ1-2; TRBD1 is a possible D gene (5 bases). Trimming removed 8 bases at V and 2 bases at J, with 24 bases between. The CDR3 spans 17 residues. Germline V gene lookup returns CDR1 MNHEY and CDR2 SMNVEV (reference sequence). CDR3 residues: CASRSTPGARRNYGYTF. The CDR3 coding sequence is TGTGCCAGCCGCTCGACCCCCGGGGCTCGACGAAACTATGGCTACACCTTC.